This T cell receptor beta chain was captured by sequencing in a study of blood T cell repertoires in COVID-19. CDR1 LGHDT and CDR2 YNNKEL come from the germline V gene (reference sequence). The V end lost 3 bases, the J end lost 1 base, and 9 bases lay between the germline ends. The CDR3 contains 14 residues. Method: immunoSEQ multiplex PCR; TCRdb's copy keeps in-frame clones and lacks some. The sample has approximately 270,000 clones; about four fifths are singletons. The receptor was derived from a person aged 65 to 85 with COVID-19, enrolled during active disease. The chain has TRBV3-1 (or the pseudogene TRBV3-2) and TRBJ2-5; maybe TRBD2 (5 bases). The source material was peripheral blood. CDR3 amino acids: CASSHLAPQETQYF. As DNA, the CDR3 is TGTGCCAGCAGCCACTTAGCGCCCCAAGAGACCCAGTACTTC.